This TCR beta chain is drawn from a study of cytomegalovirus exposure and HLA in healthy donors. V dropped 3 bases and J dropped 6; count of bases not matched to a gene: 10. Per the germline V gene, CDR1 is SGHTA and CDR2 is FQGNSA. CDR3 length: 15 residues. Generated by immunoSEQ multiplex PCR, the TCRdb table keeps only in-frame clones and is missing some. The sample lists 68,000 or so clones, roughly nine tenths occurring once. This clonotype was sampled from a woman aged 18-35 years in good health and CMV-seronegative. The material sequenced was PBMCs. The rearrangement joins TRBV7-2 to TRBJ1-2; 7 bases agree with TRBD1. Here the CDR3 DNA reads TGTGCCAGCAGCTTGAGGGCAGGGGGTGCGGATGGCTACACCTTC. Translated: CASSLRAGGADGYTF.